One sample yielded the 27 T cell receptor beta chains listed below, sequenced in a study of cytomegalovirus exposure and HLA in healthy donors. Use of 60 Vbeta and 13 Jbeta primers characterized the PCR. Only in-frame clones appear in the TCRdb table, and some are missing; sequencing was by immunoSEQ multiplex PCR. The sample records 230,000 or so clones, nearly 95% being singletons. Source material: PBMCs. The receptors were gathered from a girl aged 2 to 9 in good health and CMV-seronegative.

This chain uses TRBV12-5 with TRBJ2-7; D is uncertain. Per germline, CDR1 LGHNT and CDR2 FRNRAP. Trimming left V 1 base short and J 3 bases short, with 7 bases between. This CDR3 has 13 residues. The CDR3 nucleotides are TGTGCTAGTGGTTTGGAAGAGGACTACGAGCAGTACTTC. This translates into CASGLEEDYEQYF.

The count of this clone is one. The CDR3 sequence: CASSVDRLNTEAFF. CDR3 DNA: TGTGCCAGCAGCGTGGACAGGTTGAACACTGAAGCTTTCTTT. The rearrangement joins TRBV5-4 to TRBJ1-1, with 7 positions matching TRBD1. Looked up from germline, CDR1 is SGHNT and CDR2 is YYREEE (reference sequence). This CDR3 has 14 residues. The ends lost 4 bases at V and 0 bases at J; junction bases unmatched: 3.

As concerns this clone: The sample carries other DNA sequences with the same CDR3. V is TRBV5-6 and J is TRBJ1-1; D remains ambiguous. The V and J ends lost 0 bases and 1 base respectively, with 4 bases between them. CDR3 length equals 13 residues. CDR1 and CDR2 (germline): SGHDT, YYEEEE. The DNA of the CDR3 is TGTGCCAGCAGCTTGGGAGGGAACACTGAAGCTTTCTTT. Translation gives CASSLGGNTEAFF.

This chain links TRBV23-1 with TRBJ2-7; 9 bases fit TRBD2. TRBV23-1 is identified as an open reading frame with a role that is uncertain. This CDR3 is built from 16 residues. Trimming at V came to 7 bases and at J to 2 bases, leaving 12 bases not matched to a gene. CDR3 in amino acids: CASTRGVAGGPYEQYF. CDR3 DNA sequence: TGCGCCAGCACCAGAGGGGTGGCGGGAGGGCCCTACGAGCAGTACTTC.

The chain recombines TRBV6-1 with TRBJ2-7, with 10 nucleotides matching TRBD2. The CDR3 runs 13 residues. J was trimmed by 7 bases and V by 7 bases; bases with no gene match: 7. Germline CDR1 MNHNS, CDR2 SASEGT. The CDR3 DNA sequence: TGTGCCAGCACGGGACTAGCGCATCGGGAGCAGTACTTC. Encoded protein: CASTGLAHREQYF.

V is TRBV5-1 and J is TRBJ1-5, with 8 positions matching TRBD1. This CDR3 contains 14 residues. From germline, CDR1 is SGHRS and CDR2 YFSETQ. Trimming at V came to 4 bases and at J to 7 bases, leaving 7 bases not matched to a gene. Here the CDR3 reads CASSTGTGGQPQHF. CDR3 DNA sequence: TGCGCCAGCAGCACTGGGACAGGCGGGCAGCCCCAGCATTTT.

V is TRBV27 and J is TRBJ2-7; D gene ambiguous. The V end lost 0 bases, the J end lost 3 bases, and 9 bases lay between the germline ends. Germline V gene lookup returns CDR1 MNHEY and CDR2 SMNVEV (reference sequence). CDR3 size: 14 residues. The CDR3 is CASSLSGQHYEQYF. DNA for the CDR3: TGTGCCAGCAGTTTATCGGGCCAGCACTACGAGCAGTACTTC.

This chain links TRBV6-1 with TRBJ2-3; TRBD2 matches at 8 bases. The CDR3 totals 14 residues. Unmatched junction bases numbered 5, after V lost 5 bases and J lost 4 bases. Germline values: CDR1 MNHNS, CDR2 SASEGT. The CDR3 DNA is TGTGCCAGCAGTCGGGGGACTAGTGCAGATACGCAGTATTTT. Translating gives CASSRGTSADTQYF.

This clone has only one observation. The chain links TRBV6-6 to TRBJ1-5; tentatively, D is TRBD1 (5 bases). Trimming took 6 bases from V and 5 from J, leaving 8 bases between them. The CDR3 is 12 residues long. The germline V gene has CDR1 MNHNY and CDR2 SVGAGI (reference sequence). In nucleotides, the CDR3 is TGTGCCAGCAGCCAGGGCGATCAGCCCCAGCATTTT. Amino acid sequence: CASSQGDQPQHF.

The chain recombines TRBV7-9 with TRBJ2-7; tentative D call: TRBD2 (6 bases). The CDR3 sequence is 15 residues long. Germline CDR1 SEHNR, CDR2 FQNEAQ (reference sequence). Trimming took off 7 bases at V and 0 bases at J, with 16 bases between the two ends. Written as DNA, the CDR3 is TGTGCCAGCACCCCGGGAGTTTTGGGCTCCTACGAGCAGTACTTC. It yields the protein CASTPGVLGSYEQYF.

The chain combines TRBV7-8 with TRBJ2-2, with 10 bases fitting TRBD1. Looked up from germline, CDR1 is SGHVS and CDR2 is FQNEAQ. The V and J ends lost 5 bases and 7 bases, in that order; junction bases with no gene match: 7. The CDR3 has 15 residues. CDR3 DNA sequence: TGTGCCAGCAGCAGTTGGACAGGGGGGAACGGGGAGCTGTTTTTT. Protein product: CASSSWTGGNGELFF.

A remark on this clone: A read error may account for a junction end that differs from germline. This chain links TRBV19 with TRBJ2-1, with 12 bases lining up with TRBD2. The CDR3 consists of 14 residues. The germline CDR1 and CDR2 sequences are LNHDA and SQIVND (reference sequence). For the CDR3, the DNA is TGTGCCAGTGGTATCGGACTAGCGGGGAATGAGCAGTTCTTC. Amino acids: CASGIGLAGNEQFF.

The chain couples TRBV27 to TRBJ1-1; TRBD1 aligns across 8 bases. The germline gives CDR1 MNHEY, CDR2 SMNVEV (reference sequence). The ends lost 5 bases at V and 10 bases at J; junction bases unmatched: 15. The CDR3 is 15 residues long. CDR3 nucleotide sequence: TGTGCCAGCAGTACCAGGACAGGGCGGGTTCCTGGAGCTTTCTTT. This gives the protein CASSTRTGRVPGAFF.

CDR3 DNA: TGTGCCAGCAGGCCCGGGACAGGGGAATACGAGCAGTACTTC. This codes for CASRPGTGEYEQYF. The rearrangement uses TRBV7-9 and TRBJ2-7; 10 nucleotides match TRBD1. Trimming took 6 bases from V and 4 from J; bases not matched to a gene: 6. Germline CDR1 and CDR2: SEHNR and FQNEAQ (reference sequence). The CDR3 totals 14 residues.

V gene TRBV4-2 combines with J gene TRBJ2-1; the D is unclear. This CDR3 is built from 17 residues. Trimming left V 0 bases short and J 0 bases short, with 12 bases between. Germline-derived CDR1 and CDR2 are LGHNA and YNFKEQ. The CDR3: CASSQEDPKLSYNEQFF. Written as DNA, the CDR3 is TGTGCCAGCAGCCAAGAAGATCCGAAACTCTCCTACAATGAGCAGTTCTTC.

The V and J genes are TRBV25-1 and TRBJ2-2; D gene unclear. The V gene's germline CDR1 is MGHDK and CDR2 SYGVNS. CDR3 length: 14 residues. V was pared by 5 bases and J by 3 bases, with 10 bases between. In DNA, the CDR3 is TGTGCCAGCAGTCCCCCCCATGACACCGGGGAGCTGTTTTTT. This gives the protein CASSPPHDTGELFF.

This clone was counted only a few times. V usage is TRBV5-4 and J usage is TRBJ2-3; no clear D gene. Looked up from germline, CDR1 is SGHNT and CDR2 is YYREEE (reference sequence). This CDR3 has 15 residues. Trimming pared 1 base from V and 1 base from J, leaving 10 bases between. The CDR3 spells CASSLLASGTDTQYF. For the CDR3, the DNA is TGTGCCAGCAGCTTGTTGGCTTCTGGCACAGATACGCAGTATTTT.

The rearrangement links TRBV25-1 to TRBJ2-5, with a tentative D call TRBD2 (5 bases). Germline loops: CDR1 MGHDK, CDR2 SYGVNS. This CDR3 comprises 17 residues. V lost 6 bases and J lost 1, with 21 bases in between. In nucleotides, the CDR3 is TGTGCCAGCAGGAGGAGGTCGGCAGGCGGAGTCCAAGAGACCCAGTACTTC. Residues: CASRRRSAGGVQETQYF.

This chain links TRBV5-4 with TRBJ2-1; D uncertain. CDR3 size: 14 residues. V lost 2 bases and J lost 4, with 10 bases in between. CDR1 and CDR2 (germline): SGHNT, YYREEE (reference sequence). CDR3 sequence reads: CASSLTGEYNEQFF. The CDR3 bases are TGTGCCAGCAGCTTAACCGGAGAGTACAATGAGCAGTTCTTC.

The chain has TRBV18 and TRBJ1-2; a possible D gene is TRBD1 (5 bases). CDR3 size: 14 residues. Germline V gives CDR1 KGHSH, CDR2 LQKENI. The germline V and J ends were trimmed by 0 bases and 7 bases, with 12 bases remaining between them. CDR3 amino acids: CASSPPQGARGYTF. The CDR3 DNA reads as TGTGCCAGCTCACCACCGCAGGGTGCTCGTGGCTACACCTTC.

This clone was observed a single time. The V and J genes are TRBV19 and TRBJ1-2; D unclear. In germline, CDR1 is LNHDA, CDR2 SQIVND (reference sequence). There are 11 residues in the CDR3. The V end was cut by 11 bases, the J end by 4 bases, with 11 bases between. The CDR3 loop reads CAAREVYGYTF. The CDR3 bases are TGTGCCGCAAGGGAGGTCTATGGCTACACCTTC.

In this sample, this clone turned up a few times. The chain employs TRBV6-1 and TRBJ2-7, with 9 bases that match TRBD2. The ends lost 0 bases at V and 1 base at J; junction bases unmatched: 10. The V gene's germline CDR1 is MNHNS and CDR2 SASEGT. CDR3 length: 18 residues. CDR3: CASSEALRLAGISYEQYF. In DNA, the CDR3 is TGTGCCAGCAGTGAAGCGCTTCGGCTAGCGGGGATATCCTACGAGCAGTACTTC.

The genes are TRBV9 and TRBJ2-3; D is unclear. V lost 1 base, J lost 3 bases, and 9 bases lay in between. Per the germline V gene, CDR1 is SGDLS and CDR2 is YYNGEE. The CDR3 sequence is 14 residues long. The CDR3: CASSVQAITDTQYF. CDR3 in DNA: TGTGCCAGCAGCGTACAGGCGATTACAGATACGCAGTATTTT.

The genes are TRBV11-2 and TRBJ2-2; D possibly corresponds to TRBD2 (5 bases). Germline V gene lookup returns CDR1 SGHAT and CDR2 FQNNGV. This CDR3 comprises 15 residues. The germline V and J ends were trimmed by 5 bases and 6 bases, with 16 bases remaining between them. For the CDR3, the DNA is TGTGCCAGCAGCCCGCTCCGCGGGCCGGCCGGGGAGCTGTTTTTT. It codes for CASSPLRGPAGELFF.

The chain links TRBV19 to TRBJ1-2; 11 bases fit TRBD1. This CDR3 contains 15 residues. V trimming: 3 bases; J trimming: 6 bases; junction bases outside the gene matches: 6. Germline lookup yields CDR1 LNHDA and CDR2 SQIVND (reference sequence). CDR3 in amino acids: CASSMRLDRGHGYTF. The CDR3 DNA reads as TGTGCCAGTAGTATGCGTTTGGACAGGGGGCATGGCTACACCTTC.

The CDR3 here is CATTPGQFTGELFF. The DNA of the CDR3 is TGTGCCACCACCCCGGGACAGTTCACCGGGGAGCTGTTTTTT. This chain links TRBV7-6 with TRBJ2-2; the match to TRBD1 covers 7 bases. This CDR3 is 14 amino acids long. V dropped 10 bases and J dropped 4; count of bases not matched to a gene: 9. Germline V gives CDR1 SGHVS, CDR2 FNYEAQ.

The chain recombines TRBV2 with TRBJ1-6; 8 nucleotides align to TRBD1. Trimming cost V 9 bases and J 11 bases; bases outside gene matches: 12. CDR1 and CDR2 (germline): SNHLY, FYNNEI. This CDR3 comprises 14 residues. The DNA of the CDR3 is TGTGCCAGTATACGGACAGGGATCGGTCCACCCCTCCACTTT. Its protein is CASIRTGIGPPLHF.